This TCR beta chain was sequenced in a study of blood T cell repertoires in COVID-19. The overall study: Some COVID-19 samples were acute and others convalescent; all came from the United States, Italy and Spain. From T cells, B-cell-depleted T cells, or PBMCs came the material, which was cDNA or gDNA.

The CDR3 sequence is 13 residues long. Trimming stripped 5 bases from V and 5 bases from J, with 12 bases between. The V gene's germline CDR1 is MDHEN and CDR2 SYDVKM. This clone was recorded a few times. Sequenced by immunoSEQ multiplex PCR; TCRdb stores in-frame clones only, minus some. The repertoire holds about 75,000 clones, with 65% to 90% as singletons. The sequencing sample was made of peripheral blood. The genes are TRBV28 and TRBJ2-5; TRBD2 is a possible D gene (5 bases). The origin of this receptor is a woman in her 50s with acute or convalescent COVID-19. The CDR3 sequence is CASSPPPGETQYF. CDR3 DNA sequence: TGTGCCAGCAGTCCCCCCCCGGGGGAGACCCAGTACTTC.